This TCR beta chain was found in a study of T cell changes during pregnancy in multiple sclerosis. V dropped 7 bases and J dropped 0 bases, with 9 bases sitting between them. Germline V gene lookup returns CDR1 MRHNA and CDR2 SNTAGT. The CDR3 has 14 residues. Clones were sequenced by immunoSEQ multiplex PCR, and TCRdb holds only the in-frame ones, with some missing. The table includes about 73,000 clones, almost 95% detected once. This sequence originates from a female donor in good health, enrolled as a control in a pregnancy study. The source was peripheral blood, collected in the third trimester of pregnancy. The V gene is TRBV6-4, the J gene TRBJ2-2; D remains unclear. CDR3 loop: CASTAGPNTGELFF. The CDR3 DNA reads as TGTGCCAGCACGGCAGGTCCGAACACCGGGGAGCTGTTTTTT.